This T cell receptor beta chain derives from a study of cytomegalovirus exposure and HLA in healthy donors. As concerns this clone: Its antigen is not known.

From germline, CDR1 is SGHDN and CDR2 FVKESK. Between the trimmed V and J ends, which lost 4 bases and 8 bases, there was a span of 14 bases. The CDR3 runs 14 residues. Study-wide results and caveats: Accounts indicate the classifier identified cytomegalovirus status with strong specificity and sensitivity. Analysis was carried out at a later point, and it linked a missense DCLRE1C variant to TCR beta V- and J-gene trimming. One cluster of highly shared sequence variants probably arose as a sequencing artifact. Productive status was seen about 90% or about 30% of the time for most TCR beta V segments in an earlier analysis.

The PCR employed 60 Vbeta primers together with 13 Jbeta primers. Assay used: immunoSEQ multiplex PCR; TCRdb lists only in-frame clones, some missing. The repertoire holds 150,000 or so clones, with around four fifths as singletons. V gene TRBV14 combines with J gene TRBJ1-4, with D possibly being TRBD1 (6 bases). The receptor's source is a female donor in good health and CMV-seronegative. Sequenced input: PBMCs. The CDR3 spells CASSPGQFREKLFF. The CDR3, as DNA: TGTGCCAGCAGCCCTGGACAGTTTCGAGAAAAACTGTTTTTT.